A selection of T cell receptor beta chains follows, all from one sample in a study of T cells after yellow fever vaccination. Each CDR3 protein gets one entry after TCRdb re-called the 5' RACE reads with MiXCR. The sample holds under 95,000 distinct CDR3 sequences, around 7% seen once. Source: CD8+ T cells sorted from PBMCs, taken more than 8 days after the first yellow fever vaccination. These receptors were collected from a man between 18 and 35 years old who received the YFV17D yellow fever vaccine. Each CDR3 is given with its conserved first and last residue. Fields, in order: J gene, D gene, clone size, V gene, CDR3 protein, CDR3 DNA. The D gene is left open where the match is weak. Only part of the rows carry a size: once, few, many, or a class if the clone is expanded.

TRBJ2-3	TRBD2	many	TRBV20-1	CSARVTSPSGVADTQYF	TGCAGTGCTAGAGTGACGTCGCCTAGCGGGGTAGCAGATACGCAGTATTTT
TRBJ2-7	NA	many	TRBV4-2	CASSHGEEQYF	TGTGCCAGCAGCCATGGTGAGGAGCAGTACTTC
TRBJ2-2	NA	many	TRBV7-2	CASSFEGFTGELFF	TGTGCCAGCAGCTTTGAAGGATTCACCGGGGAGCTGTTTTTT
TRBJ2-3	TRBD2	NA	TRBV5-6	CASSLDRLAGGDRDTQYF	TGTGCCAGCAGCTTGGATCGATTAGCGGGGGGTGATCGGGATACGCAGTATTTT
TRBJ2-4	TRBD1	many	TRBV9	CASSSRWGQGADIQYF	TGTGCCAGCAGCTCCCGCTGGGGACAGGGGGCGGACATTCAGTACTTC
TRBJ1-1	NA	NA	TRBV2	CASSDLTVMNTEAFF	TGTGCCAGCAGTGACCTGACAGTTATGAACACTGAAGCTTTCTTT
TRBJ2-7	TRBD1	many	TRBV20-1	CSARIGQGVTYEQYF	TGCAGTGCTAGAATTGGACAGGGGGTAACCTACGAGCAGTACTTC
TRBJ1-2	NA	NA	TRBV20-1	CSARETGIWDGYTF	TGCAGTGCTAGAGAAACAGGAATTTGGGATGGCTACACCTTC
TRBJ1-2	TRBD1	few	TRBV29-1	CSVWTGGPYGYTF	TGCAGCGTCTGGACAGGGGGACCCTATGGCTACACCTTC
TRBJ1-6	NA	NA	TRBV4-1	CASSQAGLIVSLHF	TGCGCCAGCAGCCAAGCGGGGCTGATCGTTTCCCTCCACTTT
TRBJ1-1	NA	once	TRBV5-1	CASCPGLNTEAFF	TGCGCCAGCTGCCCGGGATTGAACACTGAAGCTTTCTTT
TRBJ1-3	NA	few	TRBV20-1	CSARPVISRDTIYF	TGCAGTGCTCGCCCCGTTATCAGCCGGGACACCATATATTTT
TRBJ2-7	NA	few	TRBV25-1	CASSKGSYEQYF	TGTGCCAGCAGTAAGGGTTCCTACGAGCAGTACTTC
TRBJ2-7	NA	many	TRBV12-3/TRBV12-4	CASSVGPYEQYF	TGTGCCAGCAGCGTGGGTCCCTACGAGCAGTACTTC
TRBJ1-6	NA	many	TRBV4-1	CASSQVNSPLHF	TGCGCCAGCAGCCAGGTGAATTCACCCCTCCACTTT
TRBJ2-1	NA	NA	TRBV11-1	CASSAPPFLEQFF	TGTGCCAGCAGCGCCCCTCCTTTCCTTGAGCAGTTCTTC
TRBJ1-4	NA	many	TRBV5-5	CASSLETGATNEKLFF	TGTGCCAGCAGCTTGGAGACAGGTGCAACTAATGAAAAACTGTTTTTT
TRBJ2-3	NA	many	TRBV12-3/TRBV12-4	CASSFRGAGTDTQYF	TGTGCCAGCAGTTTCAGGGGGGCCGGCACAGATACGCAGTATTTT
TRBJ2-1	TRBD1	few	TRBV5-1	CASSESGTGGPSNNEQFF	TGCGCCAGCAGCGAGTCCGGGACAGGGGGCCCGTCCAACAATGAGCAGTTCTTC
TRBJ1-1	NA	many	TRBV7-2	CASSLAVEPGAATEAFF	TGTGCCAGCAGCTTAGCGGTCGAGCCAGGGGCGGCCACTGAAGCTTTCTTT
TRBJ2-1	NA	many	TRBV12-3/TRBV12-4	CASNGGLLGRSEQFF	TGTGCCAGCAACGGGGGGCTGCTAGGGCGAAGTGAGCAGTTCTTC
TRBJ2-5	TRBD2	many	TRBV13	CASTSGGRKTQYF	TGTGCCAGCACTAGCGGGGGGCGCAAGACCCAGTACTTC
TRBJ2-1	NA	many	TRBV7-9	CASSLVDYNEQFF	TGTGCCAGCAGCTTAGTTGATTACAATGAGCAGTTCTTC
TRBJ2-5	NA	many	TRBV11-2	CASSDRQFQETQYF	TGTGCCAGCAGCGACCGACAGTTCCAAGAGACCCAGTACTTC
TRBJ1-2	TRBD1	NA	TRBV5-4	CASSSAPDRVHGYTF	TGTGCCAGCAGCTCTGCTCCGGACAGGGTTCACGGCTACACCTTC
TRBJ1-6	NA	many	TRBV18	CASSLGVLVSPLHF	TGTGCCAGCTCACTCGGGGTACTGGTTTCACCCCTCCACTTT
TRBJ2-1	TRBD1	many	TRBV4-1	CASSHGQGGNEQFF	TGCGCCAGCAGCCACGGACAGGGTGGCAATGAGCAGTTCTTC
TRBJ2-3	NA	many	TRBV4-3	CASSQDLAAGSDTQYF	TGCGCCAGCAGCCAAGATTTAGCGGCGGGCTCAGATACGCAGTATTTT
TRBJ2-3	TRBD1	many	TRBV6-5	CASSTTGASTDTQYF	TGTGCCAGCAGCACCACAGGGGCTAGCACAGATACGCAGTATTTT
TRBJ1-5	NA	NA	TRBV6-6	CASNPSPQHF	TGTGCCAGCAACCCCAGTCCCCAGCATTTT
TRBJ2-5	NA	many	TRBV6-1	CASMGSFQETQYF	TGTGCCAGCATGGGGAGCTTCCAAGAGACCCAGTACTTC
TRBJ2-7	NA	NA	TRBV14	CASSQVRFGEQYF	TGTGCCAGCAGCCAAGTTCGATTCGGGGAGCAGTACTTC
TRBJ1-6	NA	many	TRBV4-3	CASGWEVSNSPLHF	TGCGCCAGCGGGTGGGAGGTGAGCAATTCACCCCTCCACTTT
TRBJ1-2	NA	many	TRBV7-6	CASSSPGNYGYTF	TGTGCCAGCAGCTCCCCAGGAAACTATGGCTACACCTTC
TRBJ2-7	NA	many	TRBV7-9	CASSANRVQGLYEQYF	TGTGCCAGCAGCGCGAACAGGGTTCAGGGCTTGTACGAGCAGTACTTC
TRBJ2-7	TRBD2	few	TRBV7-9	CASSLGGGSKYEQYF	TGTGCCAGCAGCTTAGGCGGGGGGTCCAAGTACGAGCAGTACTTC
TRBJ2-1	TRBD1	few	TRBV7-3	CASSLTGGSYNEQFF	TGTGCCAGCAGTCTTACAGGGGGCTCCTACAATGAGCAGTTCTTC
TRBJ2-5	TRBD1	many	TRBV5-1	CASSLARGGRETQYF	TGCGCCAGCAGCTTGGCCCGAGGGGGCCGAGAGACCCAGTACTTC
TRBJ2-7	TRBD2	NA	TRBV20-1	CSAVERGPYEQYF	TGCAGTGCCGTCGAGCGGGGACCCTACGAGCAGTACTTC
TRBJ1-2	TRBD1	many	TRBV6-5	CASSYQGAEYGYTF	TGTGCCAGCAGTTATCAGGGGGCAGAATATGGCTACACCTTC
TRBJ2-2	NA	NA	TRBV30	CAWSVLGTGELFF	TGTGCCTGGAGTGTACTTGGGACCGGGGAGCTGTTTTTT
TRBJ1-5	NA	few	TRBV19	CASSIRGEPQHF	TGTGCCAGTAGTATCCGGGGTGAGCCCCAGCATTTT
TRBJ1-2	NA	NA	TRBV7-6	CASSLLAGPLGRDYGYTF	TGTGCCAGCAGCTTACTAGCGGGACCCTTGGGCAGGGACTATGGCTACACCTTC
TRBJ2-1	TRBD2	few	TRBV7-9	CASSLAKASGGNEQFF	TGTGCCAGCAGCTTAGCGAAGGCTAGCGGCGGGAATGAGCAGTTCTTC
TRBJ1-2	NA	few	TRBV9	CASSVAVPGAYGYTF	TGTGCCAGCAGCGTAGCTGTCCCGGGTGCCTATGGCTACACCTTC
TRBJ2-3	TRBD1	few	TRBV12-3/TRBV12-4	CASRGDRARTGGPQDTQYF	TGTGCCAGCAGGGGGGACAGGGCAAGGACTGGAGGGCCTCAAGATACGCAGTATTTT